This record concerns one T cell receptor beta chain sequence. The data stem from a study of cytomegalovirus exposure and HLA in healthy donors. Unmatched junction bases numbered 5, after V lost 0 bases and J lost 7 bases. The CDR3 is 16 amino acids. Germline CDR1 and CDR2: MNHEY and SVGAGI. PCR used 60 Vbeta primers and 13 Jbeta primers. Clones were read by immunoSEQ multiplex PCR, and TCRdb kept only the in-frame ones, dropping some. Its clone listing holds 140,000 to 150,000 clones. The chain employs TRBV6-5 and TRBJ2-1; 11 bases are shared with TRBD2. The sequencing input was PBMCs. The clonotype was recovered from a woman aged 50 to 60 in good health and CMV-seronegative. In nucleotides, the CDR3 is TGTGCCAGCAGTTACTCGGCCGGGACTAGCGGTAATGAGCAGTTCTTC. Encoded protein: CASSYSAGTSGNEQFF.